A single sample gave rise to the 30 T cell receptor beta chains below, sequenced in a study of cytomegalovirus exposure and HLA in healthy donors. The PCR employed 60 Vbeta primers together with 13 Jbeta primers. Sequenced by immunoSEQ multiplex PCR; TCRdb stores in-frame clones only, minus some. The repertoire has around 170,000 clones, roughly 82% of them found once; the top ten carry more than 0.4%. The sample comprised PBMCs. The receptors shown here come from a woman between 50 and 59 years old in good health and CMV-seronegative.

The V call is TRBV13, the J call TRBJ2-1; D gene uncertain. V lost 6 bases, J lost 6 bases, and 15 bases lay in between. This CDR3 comprises 14 residues. CDR1 is PRHDT, CDR2 FYEKMQ, per germline (reference sequence). The CDR3 protein is CASSLGPAINEQFF. The CDR3 coding sequence is TGTGCCAGCAGTCTTGGGCCTGCTATCAATGAGCAGTTCTTC.

This chain links TRBV7-3 with TRBJ2-3; 7 nucleotides match TRBD1. The CDR3 covers 16 residues. The junction had 8 bases not matched to a gene; V was cut back by 5 bases and J by 0 bases. Germline V gene lookup returns CDR1 SGHTA and CDR2 FQGTGA. The chain's CDR3 is CASSPGTAPSTDTQYF. The CDR3 DNA reads TGTGCCAGCAGCCCCGGGACAGCCCCCAGCACAGATACGCAGTATTTT.

The chain has TRBV5-4 and TRBJ2-1; a possible D gene is TRBD1 (6 bases). The germline CDR1 and CDR2 sequences are SGHNT and YYREEE (reference sequence). V was clipped by 0 bases and J by 8 bases, with 15 bases between them. The length of the CDR3 is 15 residues. The CDR3 here is CASSLVGGRFDEQFF. The CDR3 DNA is TGTGCCAGCAGCTTGGTTGGGGGCAGGTTCGATGAGCAGTTCTTC.

The V and J genes are TRBV11-1 and TRBJ2-6; 7 bases agree with TRBD1. The V segment lost 5 bases and the J segment 2 bases; nucleotides outside the gene matches: 3. Germline CDR1 is SGHAT and CDR2 is FQDESV (reference sequence). The CDR3 covers 15 residues. The CDR3 DNA follows: TGTGCCAGCAGCGAAGACAGGGCTGGGGCCAACGTCCTGACTTTC. Translation: CASSEDRAGANVLTF.

A single count supports this clone. CDR3 residues: CASSLRQSLAYEQYF. The CDR3 DNA reads as TGTGCCAGCAGCTTAAGGCAGAGCTTAGCCTACGAGCAGTACTTC. The chain joins TRBV11-2 to TRBJ2-5; no firm D call. The end of the DNA is better explained by TRBJ2-7, so the J call may be wrong. Germline V gene sequence: CDR1 SGHAT, CDR2 FQNNGV. The CDR3 extends over 15 amino acids.

The chain couples TRBV25-1 to TRBJ2-1; 11 nucleotides agree with TRBD1. The V segment lost 9 bases and the J segment 4 bases; nucleotides outside the gene matches: 14. This CDR3 is 17 amino acids long. From germline, CDR1 is MGHDK and CDR2 SYGVNS. The CDR3 coding sequence is TGTGCCAGGAGAAGCGCCGGGACAGGGGGAGTTTACAATGAGCAGTTCTTC. It specifies CARRSAGTGGVYNEQFF. Looking up the rest from reference TRBV25-1 and TRBJ2-1 gives the full variable domain: EADIYQTPRYLVIGTGKKITLECSQTMGHDKMYWYQQDPGMELHLIHYSYGVNSTEKGDLSSESTVSRIRTEHFPLTLESARPSHTSQYLCARRSAGTGGVYNEQFFGPGTRLTVL.

This clone was seen once. The chain recombines TRBV7-9 with TRBJ2-1; tentatively, D is TRBD2 (6 bases). The CDR3 length is 12 residues. The germline CDR1 and CDR2 sequences are SEHNR and FQNEAQ (reference sequence). V was shortened by 5 bases and J by 10 bases, with 12 bases between the two germline ends. The CDR3 DNA reads TGTGCCAGCAGCCCACTAGCAACCGAGCAGTTCTTC. This codes for CASSPLATEQFF.

The rearrangement links TRBV6-9 to TRBJ2-1, with 9 bases that match TRBD2. The CDR3 has 13 amino acids. Germline CDR1 and CDR2: MNHGY and SVAAGI. V was clipped by 7 bases and J by 9 bases; unmatched bases: 7. The CDR3 DNA follows: TGTGCCAGCAAGGAGCGGGGGGTGTGTGAGCAGTTCTTC. Its protein is CASKERGVCEQFF.

CDR3 residues: CASSPNLRGLADQETQYF. Here the CDR3 DNA reads TGTGCCAGCAGCCCGAACTTAAGAGGACTAGCGGACCAAGAGACCCAGTACTTC. The rearrangement uses TRBV9 and TRBJ2-5; 10 bases line up with TRBD2. Losses at the gene ends were 4 bases for V and 0 bases for J; bases not matched to a gene: 12. CDR1 and CDR2 (germline): SGDLS, YYNGEE. The CDR3 is 18 residues long.

This clone appeared a few times. This chain joins TRBV18 and TRBJ1-1; tentative D call: TRBD1 (5 bases). V was shortened by 0 bases and J by 4 bases, with 12 bases between the two germline ends. This CDR3 has 15 residues. Per germline, CDR1 KGHSH and CDR2 LQKENI. The CDR3: CASSPPQGQGTEAFF. CDR3 nucleotide sequence: TGTGCCAGCTCACCACCGCAAGGGCAGGGCACTGAAGCTTTCTTT.

V and J are TRBV7-9 and TRBJ2-5, with TRBD2 identical over 10 bases. The DNA end is more similar to TRBJ2-7, so the J call may be wrong. Germline V CDR1 and CDR2: SEHNR, FQNEAQ (reference sequence). This CDR3 has 14 amino acids. The CDR3 is CASSPGLAPYEQYF. The CDR3 DNA is TGTGCCAGCAGCCCGGGACTAGCGCCCTACGAGCAGTACTTC.

The chain joins TRBV21-1 to TRBJ1-5; the table calls TRBD1, which could not be checked here. TRBV21-1 is a pseudogene. The CDR3 sequence is 15 residues long. Here the CDR3 reads CASSRTEYSNQPQHF. DNA of the CDR3: TGTGCCAGCAGCAGGACAGAATATAGCAATCAGCCCCAGCATTTT.

The chain's CDR3 is CASSPRRTSGVNEQFF. DNA for the CDR3: TGTGCCAGCAGCCCCCGCAGGACTAGCGGCGTCAATGAGCAGTTCTTC. J is TRBJ2-1 and V is TRBV7-9, with TRBD2 matching 10 bases. The CDR3 extends over 16 amino acids. CDR1 and CDR2 (germline): SEHNR, FQNEAQ (reference sequence). Trimming cost V 5 bases and J 6 bases; bases outside gene matches: 10.

This chain links TRBV30 with TRBJ2-7; D not resolved. Trimming pared 2 bases from V and 3 bases from J, leaving 11 bases between. Germline CDR1 is GTSNPN and CDR2 is SVGIG (reference sequence). The CDR3 is made up of 13 amino acids. CDR3 coding DNA: TGTGCCTGGAGTAGCCGGTACCACTACGAGCAGTACTTC. Amino acid sequence: CAWSSRYHYEQYF.

About this clone: The junction shows a germline mismatch at one end, possibly a read error. The chain is built from TRBV5-1 and TRBJ2-4; D might be TRBD2 (5 bases). Germline V gene sequence: CDR1 SGHRS, CDR2 YFSETQ. The CDR3 totals 16 residues. CDR3 DNA: TGCGCCAGCAGCCGGCCGGGCGGTCTAGCCAAAAACAGTCAGTACTTC. This encodes CASSRPGGLAKNSQYF.

The rearrangement joins TRBV28 to TRBJ1-4; TRBD1 is a possible D gene (5 bases). V was clipped by 6 bases and J by 4 bases, with 12 bases between them. The CDR3 is made up of 14 amino acids. Germline CDR1 reads MDHEN; CDR2 reads SYDVKM. CDR3 DNA sequence: TGTGCCAGCAGCCAGACAGCCGTTAATGAAAAACTGTTTTTT. Amino acids: CASSQTAVNEKLFF.

CDR3 loop: CASGRDRSAYEQYF. CDR3 DNA sequence: TGCGCCAGCGGAAGGGACAGGAGTGCCTACGAGCAGTACTTC. The chain employs TRBV5-1 and TRBJ2-7; 8 nucleotides align to TRBD1. This CDR3 spans 14 amino acids. With 7 bases clipped from V and 2 bases from J, the junction kept 8 bases outside the gene matches. Germline V gene data show CDR1 as SGHRS and CDR2 as YFSETQ.

This chain connects TRBV27 to TRBJ2-5; tentative D call: TRBD2 (6 bases). The end of the DNA is better explained by TRBJ2-7, so the J call may be wrong. The V gene's germline CDR1 is MNHEY and CDR2 SMNVEV (reference sequence). This CDR3 spans 14 amino acids. The CDR3 DNA follows: TGTGCCAGCAGTTCGGGACTCAGCTCCTACGAGCAGTACTTC. It encodes CASSSGLSSYEQYF.

This clone has a handful of counts. The rearrangement joins TRBV6-1 to TRBJ2-2, with 12 bases lining up with TRBD2. There are 17 residues in the CDR3. J was trimmed by 5 bases and V by 1 base; bases with no gene match: 5. The germline CDR1 and CDR2 sequences are MNHNS and SASEGT. The DNA for the CDR3 is TGTGCCAGCAGTGAAGTACTAGCGGGAGGACGGACCGGGGAGCTGTTTTTT. Its protein product is CASSEVLAGGRTGELFF.

The table lists this clone with a count of one. One end of the junction does not line up with germline, which may come from a read error. CDR3 bases: TGTGCCAGCAGCTTTCTCACTACTAGCGACGGGATCTTC. This encodes CASSFLTTSDGIF. This chain joins TRBV7-9 and TRBJ2-7; 7 nucleotides agree with TRBD2. Germline values: CDR1 SEHNR, CDR2 FQNEAQ (reference sequence). The CDR3 is made up of 13 amino acids.

The chain recombines TRBV7-9 with TRBJ2-5; 7 bases agree with TRBD2. The CDR3 extends over 16 amino acids. V was pared by 4 bases and J by 4 bases, with 12 bases of the junction left unmatched. Germline V CDR1 and CDR2: SEHNR, FQNEAQ (reference sequence). DNA of the CDR3: TGTGCCAGCAGCTCCTTCGCGGGGGTCCGCGGAGAGACCCAGTACTTC. It translates to CASSSFAGVRGETQYF.

V and J are TRBV15 and TRBJ1-1; D not resolved. CDR1 LNHNV and CDR2 YYDKDF come from the germline V gene (reference sequence). The CDR3 runs to 13 residues. V was trimmed by 1 base and J by 4 bases, leaving 7 bases between them. The CDR3 bases are TGTGCCACCAGCAGAGTTCGGGGCACTGAAGCTTTCTTT. Residues: CATSRVRGTEAFF.

V and J are TRBV21-1 and TRBJ2-1; TRBD2 was called by the table and not checked on the DNA. TRBV21-1 is a known pseudogene. This CDR3 has 15 residues. The CDR3 bases are TGTGCCACCCTTAGAGGGCGACCGCCCTACAATGAGCAGTTCTTC. This codes for CATLRGRPPYNEQFF.

This chain uses TRBV23-1 with TRBJ2-5, with 11 bases matching TRBD2. TRBV23-1 is labeled an ORF, and its function is uncertain. V lost 8 bases and J lost 5; bases outside the gene matches: 13. CDR3 size: 16 residues. For the CDR3, the DNA is TGCGCCAGCGGGTCCCGACTAGCGGGAAACTGGGAGACCCAGTACTTC. Translating gives CASGSRLAGNWETQYF.

The J gene is TRBJ2-1, the V gene TRBV4-1, with D hard to call. With 0 bases removed from V and 6 bases from J, the gap between germline ends came to 18 bases. The CDR3 is 17 amino acids. The germline V gene encodes CDR1 MGHRA and CDR2 YSYEKL. In DNA, the CDR3 is TGCGCCAGCAGCCAAGATTTGGAGTCCCGGTCCCGCAATGAGCAGTTCTTC. Protein: CASSQDLESRSRNEQFF.

The genes are TRBV28 and TRBJ1-1, with TRBD1 as a possible D gene (6 bases). V lost 6 bases, J lost 3 bases, and 11 bases lay in between. CDR1 is MDHEN and CDR2 is SYDVKM in the germline V gene. The CDR3 runs 13 residues. The CDR3 loop is CASSQAGDTEAFF. In DNA form, the CDR3 reads TGTGCCAGCAGCCAGGCAGGGGACACTGAAGCTTTCTTT.

The chain has TRBV7-9 and TRBJ1-5; D ambiguous. This CDR3 has 14 residues. Germline CDR1 and CDR2: SEHNR and FQNEAQ (reference sequence). Deletions cut 5 bases from V and 0 bases from J, with 8 bases between. Here the CDR3 DNA reads TGTGCCAGCAGCCAGGAGGATAGCAATCAGCCCCAGCATTTT. This sequence encodes CASSQEDSNQPQHF. Using reference TRBV7-9 and TRBJ1-5 for the parts outside the CDR3, the full variable domain is DTGVSQNPRHKITKRGQNVTFRCDPISEHNRLYWYRQTLGQGPEFLTYFQNEAQLEKSRLLSDRFSAERPKGSFSTLEIQRTEQGDSAMYLCASSQEDSNQPQHFGDGTRLSIL.

The chain couples TRBV19 to TRBJ2-1, with TRBD2 matching 10 bases. CDR1 and CDR2 (germline): LNHDA, SQIVND (reference sequence). The J segment lost 7 bases and the V segment lost 5 bases, leaving 8 bases of the junction unmatched. The CDR3 is made up of 15 amino acids. The CDR3 spells CASSPQRGGPNEQFF. CDR3 bases: TGTGCCAGTAGTCCCCAGCGGGGGGGCCCTAATGAGCAGTTCTTC.

V usage is TRBV19 and J usage is TRBJ1-1; TRBD1 matches 10 bases. Germline V gene lookup returns CDR1 LNHDA and CDR2 SQIVND (reference sequence). Trimming took 5 bases from V and 5 from J; bases not matched to a gene: 8. The CDR3 is made up of 15 amino acids. In DNA form, the CDR3 reads TGTGCCAGTAGTGTGACAGGGGGCGCGAATACTGAAGCTTTCTTT. As protein: CASSVTGGANTEAFF.

V is TRBV14 and J is TRBJ2-4; 11 nucleotides align to TRBD1. Germline V CDR1 and CDR2: SGHDN, FVKESK. The J segment lost 11 bases and the V segment lost 4 bases, leaving 10 bases of the junction unmatched. The CDR3 loop spans 15 amino acids. The CDR3: CASSLSLGTGGLQYF. The CDR3 coding sequence is TGTGCCAGCAGCCTATCACTCGGGACAGGGGGGCTTCAGTACTTC.